The rows below give T cell receptor beta chains drawn from one sample of a study of T cell repertoires in cytomegalovirus infection. For these TCRs, the target antigens are not known. One entry per CDR3 protein, called by TCRdb with MiXCR from the reads. The repertoire holds some 500,000 distinct CDR3 sequences, with 25% to 35% as singletons. Specimen: cultured PBMCs, collected from culture after CMV antigen stimulation. These receptors all stem from a human donor in good health (CMV status not recorded). Some clones in this sample may be carry-over from other donors' samples. The CDR3 runs from the conserved cysteine through the conserved F or W. The D gene is left open where the match is weak. Some rows mark clone size as missing; the rest say once, few, many or name a class of expanded clone.

>-|TRBV19|-|TRBJ2-7
TGTGCCAGTAGTATTTCCCCAACGTTCTCCTACGAGCAGTACTTC
CASSISPTFSYEQYF
>-|TRBV25-1|-|TRBJ1-1
TGTGCCAGCAGTGAAACCCTGGGCTTAAACACTGAAGCTTTCTTT
CASSETLGLNTEAFF
>-|TRBV19|TRBD1|TRBJ1-1
TGTGCCAGTAGTCCTACGACAGGGGGCTGGAACACTGAAGCTTTCTTT
CASSPTTGGWNTEAFF
>few|TRBV6-6|-|TRBJ2-1
TGTGCCAGCAGTTACTCGAGACTCTACAATGAGCAGTTCTTC
CASSYSRLYNEQFF
>few|TRBV5-4|-|TRBJ2-3
TGTGCCAGCAGCTTGGGTATAGCGCGGGCAGATACGCAGTATTTT
CASSLGIARADTQYF
>many|TRBV7-2|TRBD2|TRBJ2-5
TGTGCCAGCAGCTTAGAGGCTAGCGGGTCAGAGACCCAGTACTTC
CASSLEASGSETQYF
>-|TRBV29-1|-|TRBJ2-5
TGCAGCGTTGGACTGCGGACAAAAGAGACCCAGTACTTC
CSVGLRTKETQYF
>-|TRBV7-9|TRBD2|TRBJ2-3
TGTGCCAGCAGCTTAGCCCTAGCGGCCAGCACAGATACGCAGTATTTT
CASSLALAASTDTQYF
>once|TRBV5-4|TRBD1|TRBJ1-1
TGTGCCAGCACCACAGGGGTGAGAGTGAACACTGAAGCTTTCTTT
CASTTGVRVNTEAFF
>-|TRBV6-6|-|TRBJ2-7
TGTGCCAGCAGGGGCGTGGTGGGGAACCGGGTCGAGCAGTACTTC
CASRGVVGNRVEQYF
>-|TRBV7-9|-|TRBJ1-1
TGTGCCAGCAGCTTTTCCGCTGAAGCTTTCTTT
CASSFSAEAFF
>-|TRBV28|TRBD1|TRBJ2-1
TGTGCCAGCAGTTCTCCCCAGGGGGTCGATGAGCAGTTCTTC
CASSSPQGVDEQFF
>-|TRBV28|-|TRBJ1-5
TGTGCCCTAGGGACCGGGACTAGCAATCAGCCCCAGCATTTT
CALGTGTSNQPQHF
>-|TRBV5-1|-|TRBJ2-1
TGCGCCAGCAGCTTGATGACCCCCTGGGATGAGCAGTTCTTC
CASSLMTPWDEQFF
>few|TRBV28|-|TRBJ2-5
TGTGCCAGCAGACCCGGACATAAGCTCTTCCAAGAGACCCAGTACTTC
CASRPGHKLFQETQYF
>many|TRBV7-2|TRBD1|TRBJ1-3
TGTGCCAGCAGCTCTAACAGGGGCTCTGGAAACACCATATATTTT
CASSSNRGSGNTIYF
>-|TRBV7-3|-|TRBJ2-3
TGTGCCAGCAGCTTACATAGCGCAAACCCAGATACGCAGTATTTT
CASSLHSANPDTQYF
>-|TRBV12-3/TRBV12-4|-|TRBJ2-5
TGTGCCAGCAGCACACAAATCCAGGAGACCCAGTACTTC
CASSTQIQETQYF
>-|TRBV5-1|-|TRBJ2-7
TGCGCCAGCAGCCTAACTACGACGGTCAGCTCCTACGAGCAGTACTTC
CASSLTTTVSSYEQYF
>few|TRBV20-1|TRBD2|TRBJ2-1
TGCAGTGCTAGAGACAAACGGGGGGACTACCTTGTGAATGAGCAGTTCTTC
CSARDKRGDYLVNEQFF
>-|TRBV5-1|-|TRBJ2-1
TGCGCCAGCAGCAGGGTATCAGGCAGCTCCTACAATGAGCAGTTCTTC
CASSRVSGSSYNEQFF
>many|TRBV7-2|-|TRBJ2-1
TGTGCCAGCAGCCTCCCAATCGCGGATGAGCAGTTCTTC
CASSLPIADEQFF
>-|TRBV30|-|TRBJ1-1
TGTGCCTGGAGATACAGGGTAGCTGAAGCTTTCTTT
CAWRYRVAEAFF
>-|TRBV18|-|TRBJ1-1
TGTGCCAGCCAACCAGACGGGAACACTGAAGCTTTCTTT
CASQPDGNTEAFF
>-|TRBV7-6|-|TRBJ1-1
TGTGCCAGCAGCCCAGTCGGCCGATACACTGAAGCTCTCTTT
CASSPVGRYTEALF
>once|TRBV15|-|TRBJ2-1
TGTGCCACCAGCAGAGAACGGGAGCCCTACAATGAGCAGTTCTTC
CATSREREPYNEQFF
>-|TRBV10-3|-|TRBJ2-5
TGTGCCACCTCTCAAAGTTTGGAGACCCAGTACTTC
CATSQSLETQYF
>-|TRBV2|-|TRBJ1-1
TGTGCCACAAGAGCCCGGGATAACACTGAAGCTTTCTTT
CATRARDNTEAFF
>many|TRBV12-3/TRBV12-4|-|TRBJ2-2
TGTGCCAGCAGCAGGGCGGGCGGGGAGCTGTTTTTT
CASSRAGGELFF
>-|TRBV20-1|-|TRBJ1-2
TGCAGTGCTTCCGGAGGGGTTAACTATGGCTACACCTTC
CSASGGVNYGYTF
>few|TRBV12-3/TRBV12-4|TRBD2|TRBJ2-3
TGTGCCAGCAGTCTAGCGGGAGAAGTGGTAGATACGCAGTATTTT
CASSLAGEVVDTQYF
>-|TRBV6-6|-|TRBJ2-3
TGTGCCAGCACAGGGTACACAGATACGCAGTATTTT
CASTGYTDTQYF
>few|TRBV6-2/TRBV6-3|-|TRBJ2-7
TGTGCCAGCAGTTACCTTCATGACACGAACGAGCAGTACTTC
CASSYLHDTNEQYF
>few|TRBV11-2|TRBD2|TRBJ2-6
TGTGCCAGCAGTCTTACTAGCGGGAGAATCTCTGGGGCCAACGTCCTGACTTTC
CASSLTSGRISGANVLTF
>-|TRBV19|-|TRBJ2-1
TGTGCCAGCCTTGGGACTGGCCGCCCTTACAATGAGCAGTTCTTC
CASLGTGRPYNEQFF
>-|TRBV12-3/TRBV12-4|TRBD1|TRBJ1-4
TGTGCCAGCAGTAGGACAGGTTTAAACGAAAAACTGTTTTTT
CASSRTGLNEKLFF
>many|TRBV7-2|-|TRBJ2-7
TGTGCCAGCAGCCGGACGGGATATATGGACGAGCAGTACTTC
CASSRTGYMDEQYF
>once|TRBV25-1|TRBD2|TRBJ2-1
TGTGCCAGTACTCTTGCGGGAGGCTATGAGCAGTTCTTC
CASTLAGGYEQFF
>many|TRBV6-5|TRBD2|TRBJ2-1
TGTGCCAGCAGTCAGCGGGAGACCTACAATGAGCAGTTCTTC
CASSQRETYNEQFF
>-|TRBV12-3/TRBV12-4|-|TRBJ1-5
TGTGCCAGCAGTCGCCTGATAAATCAGCCCCAGCATTTT
CASSRLINQPQHF
>-|TRBV15|-|TRBJ1-5
TGTGCCACCAGCAGAGATCCGGGTCAGCCCCAGCATTTT
CATSRDPGQPQHF
>-|TRBV27|TRBD1|TRBJ2-5
TGTGCCAGCACCCCTACAGGGGGATCTAGGGAGACCCAGTACTTC
CASTPTGGSRETQYF
>-|TRBV20-1|TRBD1|TRBJ1-6
TGCAGTGCTAGAGCGGACAGGGTTTCACCCCTCCACTTT
CSARADRVSPLHF
>-|TRBV12-3/TRBV12-4|-|TRBJ2-3
TGTGCCAGCAGTTTCGGGAATGGGGGTGGCACAGATACGCAGTATTTT
CASSFGNGGGTDTQYF
>few|TRBV30|-|TRBJ1-1
TGTGCCTGGAGTCAGGGATCTACTGAAGCTTTCTTT
CAWSQGSTEAFF
>few|TRBV12-3/TRBV12-4|-|TRBJ1-4
TGTGCCAGCAGACCCAGAGCAACTAATGAAAAACTGTTTTTT
CASRPRATNEKLFF
>-|TRBV10-3|-|TRBJ1-5
TGTGCCATCAGTGAACGGGGCAGGGGCGAGCAGCCCCAGCATTTT
CAISERGRGEQPQHF
>-|TRBV6-2/TRBV6-3|TRBD1|TRBJ1-1
TGTGCCAGCACCCCGGACAGGGGGCGGGACACTGAAGCTTTCTTT
CASTPDRGRDTEAFF
>-|TRBV19|TRBD1|TRBJ1-5
TGTGCCAGTATAGACAGGGGCAATCAGCCCCAGCATTTT
CASIDRGNQPQHF
>many|TRBV7-8|-|TRBJ2-4
TGTGCCAGCAGCTTAACTACAGGGTTAGAAAACATTCAGTACTTC
CASSLTTGLENIQYF
>few|TRBV19|-|TRBJ1-1
TGTGCCAGTAGTCAAGTCGGGGGTGAAGCTTTCTTT
CASSQVGGEAFF
>-|TRBV4-3|-|TRBJ2-5
TGCGCCAGCAGCCAAGATCCAATGGTGCTAAAAGAGACCCAGTACTTC
CASSQDPMVLKETQYF
>few|TRBV27|-|TRBJ1-4
TGTGCCAGCAGTCCAGAGGCAGGGGATGAGGGACTGTTTTTT
CASSPEAGDEGLFF
>many|TRBV20-1|TRBD1|TRBJ1-5
TGTAGTGTGGAACAGGGGGCAGAATATCAGCCCCAGCATTTT
CSVEQGAEYQPQHF
>-|TRBV5-4|TRBD2|TRBJ2-7
TGTGCCAGCAGGTGGAGCGGGAGTAACGAGCAGTACTTC
CASRWSGSNEQYF
>-|TRBV7-2|-|TRBJ1-3
TGTGCCAGCAGCTCTTCAGCCGGAAACACCATATATTTT
CASSSSAGNTIYF
>few|TRBV6-2/TRBV6-3|-|TRBJ2-1
TGTGCCAGCAGTTACGACAGCGGCCCCTACAATGAGCAGTTCTTC
CASSYDSGPYNEQFF
>-|TRBV6-5|-|TRBJ1-1
TGTGCCAGCATGGCAGAGATAATGAACACTGAAGCTTTCTTT
CASMAEIMNTEAFF
>many|TRBV7-2|-|TRBJ1-5
TGTGCCAGCAGCTTACAAAGGGGCAATCAGCCCCAGCATTTT
CASSLQRGNQPQHF